This T cell receptor (beta chain) was sequenced for a study of cytomegalovirus exposure and HLA in healthy donors. General study results and limits: Near-uniform donor sequencing depth was presumed by presence/absence analyses.

Vbeta (60) and Jbeta (13) primers were used in the PCR. Profiling relied on immunoSEQ multiplex PCR, and the TCRdb table lists in-frame clones only, not all of them. The data hold roughly 180,000 clones, with around 82% observed a single time. As regards this clone: Its antigen is unidentified.

The CDR3 runs 13 residues. Germline lookup yields CDR1 PRHDT and CDR2 FYEKMQ (reference sequence). This sequence originates from a woman in her twenties or thirties in good health and CMV-seropositive. Sequencing was carried out using PBMCs. This chain links TRBV13 with TRBJ2-5, with 8 bases fitting TRBD2. The last part of the DNA fits TRBJ2-7 better; the J call may be wrong. CDR3 DNA: TGTGCCAGCAGTCCTAAGCGGGGGCACGAGCAGTACTTC. This codes for CASSPKRGHEQYF.